One and the same sample provided the 10 T cell receptor beta chains below, sequenced in a study of blood T cells in healthy people across ages. PCR was performed a second time for roughly 7 to 11 cycles using a sample-barcoded 5' primer and a J-beta primer mix. TCRdb called the 5' RACE reads again in MiXCR, with one record for every CDR3 protein. This table has about 1.6 million distinct CDR3 sequences, about 35% appearing once. Material for sequencing was blood. Every receptor here comes from a woman aged 25 to 45 in good health.

The table lists this clonotype with a count of one. This rearrangement joins TRBV7-8 to TRBJ2-3; D remains ambiguous. V was cut by 1 base and J by 6 bases, with 23 bases left in between. The CDR3 is made up of 18 amino acids. The V gene's germline CDR1 is SGHVS and CDR2 FQNEAQ. This CDR3 reads CASSLGYLSVTVGDTQYF. CDR3 in DNA: TGTGCCAGCAGCTTAGGTTACTTATCCGTTACAGTGGGGGATACGCAGTATTTT.

The chain has TRBV27 and TRBJ1-4; D uncertain. CDR1 and CDR2 from the germline V gene are MNHEY and SMNVEV (reference sequence). The CDR3 length is 16 residues. The V end lost 6 bases, the J end lost 0 bases, and 14 bases lay between the germline ends. The CDR3, as DNA: TGTGCCAGCAGCTTCTGGGCGGGATCAACTAATGAAAAACTGTTTTTT. Protein sequence: CASSFWAGSTNEKLFF.

This clonotype has a single count. The chain has TRBV5-1 and TRBJ2-4; 9 nucleotides line up with TRBD1. The J call may be mistaken, given a closer DNA end match to TRBJ2-7. Germline-derived CDR1 and CDR2 are SGHRS and YFSETQ. The CDR3 is 16 amino acids. The CDR3 DNA reads TGCGCCAGCAGCTTGATGTCGCCGGGACAGGGTCTCGAGCAGTACTTC. Protein sequence: CASSLMSPGQGLEQYF.

This clonotype was detected many times. This chain connects TRBV7-9 to TRBJ1-1; 8 bases are shared with TRBD1. Germline V gives CDR1 SEHNR, CDR2 FQNEAQ (reference sequence). The CDR3 extends over 14 amino acids. After removal of 5 bases from V and 4 bases from J, the junction contained 6 bases not matched to a gene. The CDR3 protein is CASSVTGGGTEAFF. The DNA of the CDR3 is TGTGCCAGCAGCGTCACAGGGGGAGGCACTGAAGCTTTCTTT.

The V gene is TRBV27, the J gene TRBJ1-5; D gene ambiguous. Germline V CDR1 and CDR2: MNHEY, SMNVEV (reference sequence). The CDR3 covers 16 residues. V lost 3 bases, J lost 2 bases, and 14 bases lay in between. CDR3 nucleotide sequence: TGTGCCAGCAGTTTTTCGGCCCGGGCTGGCAATCAGCCCCAGCATTTT. It is translated as CASSFSARAGNQPQHF.

V is TRBV12-3 or TRBV12-4 and J is TRBJ2-1, with 7 bases identical to TRBD2. This CDR3 region has 15 residues. Trimming removed 6 bases from V and 8 bases from J; junction bases left unmatched: 13. The chain's CDR3 is CASSLRGSGRDEQFF. The CDR3 DNA is TGTGCCAGCAGCTTACGAGGGTCAGGGAGGGATGAGCAGTTCTTC.

In this sample, this clonotype turned up a few times. The chain has TRBV9 and TRBJ1-6; 8 bases align to TRBD1. Germline CDR1 SGDLS, CDR2 YYNGEE. CDR3 size: 16 residues. V shed 4 bases and J 10 bases; nucleotides not matched to a gene: 13. The DNA for the CDR3 is TGTGCCAGCAGCCCCGACAGGGGATGGGGTAGATCACCCCTCCACTTT. This gives the protein CASSPDRGWGRSPLHF.

The gene calls are TRBV7-2 and TRBJ2-1, with 14 positions matching TRBD2. After removal of 4 bases from V and 6 bases from J, the junction contained 8 bases not matched to a gene. Germline assignment: CDR1 SGHTA and CDR2 FQGNSA. The CDR3 totals 17 residues. The CDR3 region is CASSSRSGTSGGNEQFF. In DNA, the CDR3 is TGTGCCAGCAGCTCCCGGAGCGGGACTAGCGGGGGCAATGAGCAGTTCTTC.

This clonotype was detected only a few times. The chain joins TRBV9 to TRBJ2-5; D could derive from TRBD1 or TRBD2 (5 bases each). The CDR3 runs 18 residues. V was pared by 0 bases and J by 0 bases, with 18 bases between. CDR1 is SGDLS, CDR2 YYNGEE, per germline. The CDR3: CASSVGWAGARNQETQYF. CDR3 DNA: TGTGCCAGCAGCGTAGGTTGGGCCGGGGCACGAAACCAAGAGACCCAGTACTTC.

In its sample, this clonotype was seen many times. In DNA form, the CDR3 reads TGCAGTGCACGCCCGGGACAGGCCACCTATGGCTACACCTTC. Translation gives CSARPGQATYGYTF. The chain uses TRBV20-1 and TRBJ1-2; 8 bases are shared with TRBD1. The CDR3 totals 14 residues. The germline V gene has CDR1 DFQATT and CDR2 SNEGSKA (reference sequence). Trimming cost V 6 bases and J 4 bases; bases outside gene matches: 10.